A selection of T cell receptor beta chains follows, all from one sample in a study of T cells after yellow fever vaccination. TCRdb recomputed calls from the 5' RACE reads with MiXCR, one row per CDR3 protein. The table lists some 48,000 distinct CDR3 sequences, 5% to 8% of them singletons. The sequences come from PBMCs, either bulk or a sorted T-cell subset (CD4+, CD8+, memory, or dextramer-sorted; not recorded which), collected 45 days after the yellow fever booster vaccination. These receptors were obtained from a man aged 30 to 45 who received the YFV17D yellow fever vaccine. Each CDR3 is given with its conserved first and last residue. A D gene is named only where the DNA matches it firmly. Size is omitted from some rows. Given values are once, few, many or a class for expanded clones.

J gene | V gene | D gene | clone size | CDR3 length | CDR3 protein | CDR3 DNA
TRBJ2-3 | TRBV30 | . | few | 14 | CAWSPGPGTDTQYF | TGTGCCTGGAGCCCAGGGCCGGGCACAGATACGCAGTATTTT
TRBJ1-2 | TRBV5-6 | . | few | 13 | CATKKPADYGYTF | TGTGCCACCAAAAAACCGGCGGACTATGGCTACACCTTC
TRBJ2-2 | TRBV5-1 | . | medium-sized | 13 | CASSRMGAGELFF | TGCGCCAGCAGCCGCATGGGAGCCGGGGAGCTGTTTTTT
TRBJ2-3 | TRBV6-2/TRBV6-3 | . | many | 14 | CASDPGPDVDTQYF | TGTGCCAGCGACCCGGGACCCGATGTAGATACGCAGTATTTT
TRBJ2-3 | TRBV20-1 | TRBD2 | . | 15 | CSASRAAGGGDTQYF | TGCAGTGCTAGCCGGGCAGCGGGAGGAGGGGATACGCAGTATTTT
TRBJ2-3 | TRBV7-3 | . | many | 15 | CASSLQAGRADTQYF | TGTGCCAGCAGCTTACAAGCGGGTAGGGCAGATACGCAGTATTTT
TRBJ2-7 | TRBV7-2 | TRBD2 | many | 16 | CASSSLAGTSVDEQYF | TGTGCCAGCAGCTCCCTCGCCGGGACTAGCGTCGACGAGCAGTACTTC
TRBJ2-1 | TRBV15 | . | once | 15 | CATSRLDLLGDEQFF | TGTGCCACCAGCAGACTGGACCTTCTAGGGGATGAGCAGTTCTTC
TRBJ2-5 | TRBV7-2 | . | many | 14 | CASSLGNIRETQYF | TGTGCCAGCAGTCTCGGGAACATCAGAGAGACCCAGTACTTC
TRBJ1-6 | TRBV10-3 | . | few | 10 | CAIGGKPLHF | TGTGCCATCGGAGGGAAACCCCTCCACTTT
TRBJ2-1 | TRBV5-6 | . | few | 16 | CASSSSGTPTPNEQFF | TGTGCCAGCAGCTCGTCTGGGACACCCACTCCCAATGAGCAGTTCTTC
TRBJ2-7 | TRBV20-1 | TRBD2 | few | 14 | CSAAGLAGSYEQYF | TGCAGTGCCGCGGGACTAGCGGGCTCCTACGAGCAGTACTTC
TRBJ2-2 | TRBV12-3/TRBV12-4 | TRBD2 | many | 15 | CASSLAGFVTGELFF | TGTGCCAGCAGTCTAGCGGGGTTCGTCACCGGGGAGCTGTTTTTT
TRBJ1-1 | TRBV11-2 | TRBD1 | few | 14 | CASSMGQKKTEAFF | TGTGCCAGCAGCATGGGACAGAAGAAAACTGAAGCTTTCTTT
TRBJ1-2 | TRBV4-3 | . | . | 14 | CASSLSGEGFGYTF | TGCGCCAGCAGCTTGTCTGGGGAGGGTTTCGGCTACACCTTC
TRBJ2-1 | TRBV29-1 | . | many | 13 | CSAQMSREGEQFF | TGCAGCGCCCAGATGAGCCGGGAAGGTGAGCAGTTCTTC
TRBJ2-1 | TRBV19 | TRBD2 | few | 15 | CASSMVAGENNEQFF | TGTGCCAGTAGTATGGTAGCGGGAGAGAACAATGAGCAGTTCTTC
TRBJ2-7 | TRBV11-2 | TRBD2 | few | 17 | CASSVRLGLAGDHEQYF | TGTGCCAGCAGCGTCAGATTGGGACTAGCGGGAGACCACGAGCAGTACTTC
TRBJ2-5 | TRBV4-3 | . | . | 14 | CASSPGGGRETQYF | TGCGCCAGCAGCCCTGGTGGGGGCAGGGAGACCCAGTACTTC
TRBJ2-1 | TRBV20-1 | TRBD2 | few | 16 | CSASGLAGERLNEQFF | TGCAGTGCTTCGGGACTAGCGGGAGAGCGCCTCAATGAGCAGTTCTTC
TRBJ2-3 | TRBV4-3 | . | . | 13 | CASSQIITDTQYF | TGCGCCAGCAGCCAAATTATCACAGATACGCAGTATTTT
TRBJ2-1 | TRBV7-3 | TRBD1 | many | 14 | CASSRSGQGNEQFF | TGTGCCAGCAGCCGATCAGGACAGGGCAATGAGCAGTTCTTC
TRBJ2-7 | TRBV5-1 | . | many | 12 | CASKRSGAEQYF | TGCGCCAGCAAACGGTCAGGGGCCGAGCAGTACTTC
TRBJ2-4 | TRBV5-1 | . | many | 12 | CASSLEQNIQYF | TGCGCCAGCAGCTTGGAACAAAACATTCAGTACTTC
TRBJ2-7 | TRBV10-3 | . | . | 13 | CAIRGVDGYEQYF | TGTGCCATCAGAGGGGTAGACGGGTACGAGCAGTACTTC
TRBJ2-3 | TRBV25-1 | . | . | 14 | CASSESALTDTQYF | TGTGCCAGCAGTGAATCCGCACTCACAGATACGCAGTATTTT
TRBJ2-4 | TRBV21-1 | . | many | 17 | CASSSTVQGSTKNIQYF | TGTGCCAGCAGCTCCACCGTACAGGGTTCTACCAAAAACATTCAGTACTTC
TRBJ2-2 | TRBV29-1 | . | medium-sized | 14 | CSGSVGARTGELFF | TGCAGCGGCAGCGTAGGGGCGCGGACCGGGGAGCTGTTTTTT
TRBJ2-7 | TRBV20-1 | . | many | 13 | CSARLGPTGEQYF | TGCAGTGCTAGACTGGGCCCTACAGGCGAGCAGTACTTC
TRBJ2-1 | TRBV3-1 | TRBD2 | . | 13 | CASSAGNHNEQFF | TGTGCCAGCTCAGCGGGAAATCACAATGAGCAGTTCTTC
TRBJ2-7 | TRBV7-2 | . | . | 15 | CASSRSAGLYYEQYF | TGTGCCAGCAGCCGCAGCGCGGGCTTGTACTACGAGCAGTACTTC
TRBJ2-1 | TRBV25-1 | TRBD2 | medium-sized | 13 | CASSDTSGIGQFF | TGTGCCAGCAGTGATACTAGCGGGATCGGGCAGTTCTTC
TRBJ2-5 | TRBV5-1 | TRBD1 | many | 15 | CASSRDRVGQETQYF | TGCGCCAGCAGCCGCGACAGGGTTGGCCAAGAGACCCAGTACTTC
TRBJ2-3 | TRBV6-5 | . | many | 15 | CASSYLGGTPDTQYF | TGTGCCAGCAGTTACCTGGGCGGGACTCCAGATACGCAGTATTTT
TRBJ1-1 | TRBV3-1 | . | many | 12 | CASNQGNTEAFF | TGTGCCAGCAATCAGGGGAACACTGAAGCTTTCTTT